Presented here are 28 T cell receptor beta chains from one specimen sequenced in a study of shared clonotypes between healthy human individuals. The repertoire was sequenced with immunoSEQ multiplex PCR; TCRdb's copy has only in-frame clones and lacks some. This repertoire shows nearly 750,000 clones, just under 75% found once; its top ten account for roughly 1.8%. Material for sequencing was memory CD4+ T cells sorted from blood. Subset given: CD45RA-negative fraction. Source of these receptors: a woman aged 25 to 45 in good health.

The chain employs TRBV28 and TRBJ2-7, with D hard to call. Deletions cut 2 bases from V and 2 bases from J, with 10 bases between. The CDR3 has 14 residues. The germline V gene encodes CDR1 MDHEN and CDR2 SYDVKM. CDR3 nucleotides: TGTGCCAGCAGTTTAGGCGTCAGAACCTACGAGCAGTACTTC. Its protein is CASSLGVRTYEQYF.

This clone was seen only a few times. V gene TRBV9 combines with J gene TRBJ1-2; D is possibly TRBD1 (5 bases). This CDR3 spans 13 amino acids. CDR1 and CDR2 from the germline V gene are SGDLS and YYNGEE. V lost 4 bases and J lost 7, with 14 bases in between. CDR3 nucleotides: TGTGCCAGCAGCCCCGGGACGATACGTGGCTACACCTTC. This codes for CASSPGTIRGYTF.

There are a few counts of this clone. The chain combines TRBV7-3 with TRBJ2-1; D is ambiguous. V was cut by 6 bases and J by 7 bases, with 7 bases left in between. The CDR3 has 11 amino acids. The germline V gene encodes CDR1 SGHTA and CDR2 FQGTGA. The CDR3 nucleotides read TGTGCCAGCAGAGAACGGAATGAGCAGTTCTTC. It yields the protein CASRERNEQFF.

The V call is TRBV20-1, the J call TRBJ1-1, with D uncertain. Trimming shortened V by 5 bases and J by 8 bases, and 12 bases separated the two germline ends. Germline CDR1 is DFQATT and CDR2 is SNEGSKA (reference sequence). CDR3 length: 11 residues. The CDR3 spells CSAPLSHEAFF. The CDR3 DNA sequence: TGCAGTGCTCCCCTTAGTCACGAAGCTTTCTTT.

This clone was recorded many times. This chain links TRBV7-6 with TRBJ2-2; 7 bases match TRBD2. Trimming removed 1 base from V and 5 bases from J; junction bases left unmatched: 7. This CDR3 is built from 16 residues. Germline CDR1 is SGHVS and CDR2 is FNYEAQ. CDR3 nucleotides: TGTGCCAGCAGCTTAGTAACCGCGGGAGTTACCGGGGAGCTGTTTTTT. It specifies CASSLVTAGVTGELFF.

The genes are TRBV7-9 and TRBJ2-6; D possibly corresponds to TRBD1 (6 bases). This CDR3 is 17 amino acids long. With 3 bases removed from V and 0 bases from J, the gap between germline ends came to 12 bases. Germline V gene sequence: CDR1 SEHNR, CDR2 FQNEAQ (reference sequence). In nucleotides, the CDR3 is TGTGCCAGCAGCTTGGACAGTACCAGCTCTGGGGCCAACGTCCTGACTTTC. Translating it yields CASSLDSTSSGANVLTF.

The chain joins TRBV6-6 to TRBJ1-4; no clear D. The CDR3 sequence is 14 residues long. Germline CDR1 and CDR2: MNHNY and SVGAGI (reference sequence). Trimming took 2 bases from V and 3 from J, leaving 7 bases between them. The CDR3 DNA reads TGTGCCAGCAGTTACAATGGGGCTAATGAAAAACTGTTTTTT. Translation gives CASSYNGANEKLFF.

This clone turned up a few times. V usage is TRBV10-3 and J usage is TRBJ2-1, with D unclear. Germline lookup yields CDR1 ENHRY and CDR2 SYGVKD. Deletions cut 8 bases from V and 0 bases from J, with 8 bases between. This CDR3 comprises 13 residues. CDR3 nucleotides: TGTGCCATCTGGGATAGCTCCTACAATGAGCAGTTCTTC. Protein sequence: CAIWDSSYNEQFF.

The CDR3 nucleotides are TGTGCCAGCAGTTTATGGGGACCATCCCATTCAAAGCAGTTCTTC. Translation gives CASSLWGPSHSKQFF. The chain links TRBV27 to TRBJ2-1; tentatively, D is TRBD1 or TRBD2 (5 bases each). The V end lost 1 base, the J end lost 11 bases, and 18 bases lay between the germline ends. The CDR3 runs to 15 residues. Germline V gives CDR1 MNHEY, CDR2 SMNVEV (reference sequence).

The gene calls are TRBV23-1 and TRBJ2-1, with D unresolved. TRBV23-1 is classed as an ORF, of uncertain function. Between the trimmed V and J ends, which lost 3 bases and 4 bases, there was a span of 4 bases. The CDR3 length is 12 residues. The CDR3 here is CASSHPYNEQFF. The DNA for the CDR3 is TGCGCCAGCAGTCATCCATACAATGAGCAGTTCTTC.

This chain links TRBV7-9 with TRBJ2-7; the D gene could be TRBD1 or TRBD2 (5 bases each). Between the trimmed V and J ends, which lost 3 bases and 5 bases, there was a span of 14 bases. Germline CDR1 SEHNR, CDR2 FQNEAQ (reference sequence). CDR3 length equals 14 residues. CDR3 sequence reads: CASSLPGTTHEQYF. The CDR3 DNA is TGTGCCAGCAGCTTGCCCGGGACCACGCACGAGCAGTACTTC. The full variable domain, rest sourced from reference TRBV7-9 and TRBJ2-7, is DTGVSQNPRHKITKRGQNVTFRCDPISEHNRLYWYRQTLGQGPEFLTYFQNEAQLEKSRLLSDRFSAERPKGSFSTLEIQRTEQGDSAMYLCASSLPGTTHEQYFGPGTRLTVT.

This chain uses TRBV15 with TRBJ2-5; 14 bases match TRBD2. CDR1 LNHNV and CDR2 YYDKDF come from the germline V gene (reference sequence). The CDR3 runs 16 residues. J lost 4 bases, V lost 3 bases, and 4 bases had no gene match. The CDR3 is CATSRGLAGVRETQYF. CDR3 DNA sequence: TGTGCCACCAGCAGGGGACTAGCGGGAGTCAGAGAGACCCAGTACTTC.

The chain joins TRBV19 to TRBJ2-1, with no clear D. The CDR3 covers 14 residues. V was shortened by 3 bases and J by 4 bases, with 10 bases between the two germline ends. The germline V gene encodes CDR1 LNHDA and CDR2 SQIVND (reference sequence). CDR3 in amino acids: CASSISGRYNEQFF. CDR3 DNA sequence: TGTGCCAGTAGTATCTCTGGACGGTACAATGAGCAGTTCTTC.

This chain uses TRBV28 with TRBJ2-5; the D is unclear. The CDR3 has 11 amino acids. Trimming pared 5 bases from V and 1 base from J, leaving 2 bases between. Germline V gene data show CDR1 as MDHEN and CDR2 as SYDVKM. The CDR3 nucleotides read TGTGCCAGCAGTCTCCAAGAGACCCAGTACTTC. Amino acids: CASSLQETQYF.

The chain couples TRBV27 to TRBJ1-5; no clear D gene. CDR3 length: 13 amino acids. The ends were cut back, 3 bases at V and 3 bases at J, with 6 bases in the middle. Per the germline V gene, CDR1 is MNHEY and CDR2 is SMNVEV (reference sequence). The CDR3 region is CASSFGNNQPQHF. For the CDR3, the DNA is TGTGCCAGCAGTTTTGGGAACAATCAGCCCCAGCATTTT.

In its sample, this clone was seen a few times. The rearrangement uses TRBV4-1 and TRBJ1-1; no clear D. This CDR3 has 15 amino acids. CDR1 and CDR2 from the germline V gene are MGHRA and YSYEKL. Trimming removed 1 base from V and 3 bases from J, with 12 bases in between. CDR3 coding DNA: TGCGCCAGCAGCCAAGCCCCGACATCGGACACTGAAGCTTTCTTT. Protein: CASSQAPTSDTEAFF.

This clone occurred once. The rearrangement links TRBV18 to TRBJ1-2, with a possible D match to TRBD1 (5 bases). Trimming left V 4 bases short and J 2 bases short, with 14 bases between. The CDR3 is 15 amino acids. The germline V gene encodes CDR1 KGHSH and CDR2 LQKENI. CDR3 bases: TGTGCCAGCTCACTAGGGGCAGTACAGAACTATGGCTACACCTTC. Protein: CASSLGAVQNYGYTF. The full variable domain, with the rest looked up from reference TRBV18 and TRBJ1-2, is NAGVMQNPRHLVRRRGQEARLRCSPMKGHSHVYWYRQLPEEGLKFMVYLQKENIIDESGMPKERFSAEFPKEGPSILRIQQVVRGDSAAYFCASSLGAVQNYGYTFGSGTRLTVV.

Concerning this clone itself: A much larger clonotype is one base distant, so this may be a read error. Different DNA sequences within this sample yield the same CDR3. The chain combines TRBV15 with TRBJ2-5, with TRBD1 matching 10 bases. V was pared by 3 bases and J by 2 bases, with 0 bases of the junction left unmatched. The CDR3 extends over 14 amino acids. Looked up from germline, CDR1 is LNHNV and CDR2 is YYDKDF (reference sequence). CDR3 bases: TGTGCCACCAGCAGGGACAGGGGGCAAGAGACCCAGTACTTC. It codes for CATSRDRGQETQYF. Using reference TRBV15 and TRBJ2-5 for the parts outside the CDR3, the full variable domain is DAMVIQNPRYQVTQFGKPVTLSCSQTLNHNVMYWYQQKSSQAPKLLFHYYDKDFNNEADTPDNFQSRRPNTSFCFLDIRSPGLGDTAMYLCATSRDRGQETQYFGPGTRLLVL.

V gene TRBV6-1 combines with J gene TRBJ2-7; 8 nucleotides agree with TRBD1. CDR3 length: 15 residues. Germline-derived CDR1 and CDR2 are MNHNS and SASEGT. V lost 3 bases to trimming and J lost 6 bases; unmatched junction nucleotides: 10. The DNA for the CDR3 is TGTGCCAGCAGTGATGGTCAGGGGGCTCTAGGCGAGCAGTACTTC. It encodes CASSDGQGALGEQYF.

The chain links TRBV29-1 to TRBJ2-1, with 7 bases identical to TRBD1. V trimming: 2 bases; J trimming: 10 bases; junction bases outside the gene matches: 5. Germline CDR1 and CDR2: SQVTM and ANQGSEA. The CDR3 has 12 residues. CDR3 DNA sequence: TGCAGCGTTGAAAGGGACAGCTTCGAGCAGTTCTTC. This encodes CSVERDSFEQFF.

The DNA of the CDR3 is TGTGCCAGCTCAGAGAGGACAGGGGACCAAGAGACCCAGTACTTC. It specifies CASSERTGDQETQYF. V and J are TRBV18 and TRBJ2-5; 9 nucleotides line up with TRBD1. The CDR3 is 15 residues long. Per the germline V gene, CDR1 is KGHSH and CDR2 is LQKENI. The J segment lost 0 bases and the V segment lost 5 bases, leaving 4 bases of the junction unmatched.

In this sample, this clone turned up many times. Within the sample, other DNA sequences also encode this same CDR3. This chain uses TRBV18 with TRBJ1-1; D remains ambiguous. The V gene lost 3 bases and the J gene lost 2 bases, with 13 bases spanning the gap. This CDR3 region has 15 residues. Germline assignment: CDR1 KGHSH and CDR2 LQKENI. The CDR3 loop reads CASSPDRGVNTEAFF. The CDR3 coding sequence is TGTGCCAGCTCACCGGACCGTGGGGTTAACACTGAAGCTTTCTTT.

This chain links TRBV7-9 with TRBJ2-5; 8 bases align to TRBD2. CDR3 size: 15 residues. The germline V gene encodes CDR1 SEHNR and CDR2 FQNEAQ (reference sequence). The trim removed 2 bases at V and 1 base at J, leaving 3 bases unmatched. CDR3 nucleotide sequence: TGTGCCAGCAGCTTAATGACTAGCGCCCAAGAGACCCAGTACTTC. Translated: CASSLMTSAQETQYF.

The chain employs TRBV10-2 and TRBJ2-2; 10 bases fit TRBD2. V was pared by 6 bases and J by 5 bases, with 9 bases of the junction left unmatched. The CDR3 runs 16 residues. The germline V gene encodes CDR1 WSHSY and CDR2 SAAADI. The CDR3 bases are TGCGCCAGCAGAGACGGGACTAGCGAGGGTACCGGGGAGCTGTTTTTT. Protein sequence: CASRDGTSEGTGELFF.

The chain links TRBV2 to TRBJ2-3; D may be TRBD1 (5 bases). V gave up 6 bases and J gave up 2 bases, with 15 bases separating them. Germline CDR1 SNHLY, CDR2 FYNNEI. There are 15 residues in the CDR3. CDR3 residues: CASRETAGYTDTQYF. CDR3 bases: TGTGCCAGCAGGGAGACAGCAGGATACACAGATACGCAGTATTTT.

V is TRBV2 and J is TRBJ2-1; maybe TRBD2 (6 bases). The V gene's germline CDR1 is SNHLY and CDR2 FYNNEI. With 2 bases removed from V and 6 bases from J, the gap between germline ends came to 14 bases. This CDR3 region has 15 residues. The CDR3 protein is CASSELASVANEQFF. CDR3 sequence (DNA): TGTGCCAGCAGTGAATTGGCTAGCGTAGCCAATGAGCAGTTCTTC.

The chain is built from TRBV4-2 and TRBJ2-1, with 12 bases identical to TRBD2. The junction had 10 bases not matched to a gene; V was cut back by 0 bases and J by 13 bases. The CDR3 covers 16 residues. CDR1 LGHNA and CDR2 YNFKEQ come from the germline V gene. DNA of the CDR3: TGTGCCAGCAGCCAAGATCTAGCGGGAGGGCCCCGCCCCCAGTTCTTC. Translation gives CASSQDLAGGPRPQFF.

In its sample, this clone was seen a few times. The chain uses TRBV18 and TRBJ1-2, with 8 bases identical to TRBD1. Looked up from germline, CDR1 is KGHSH and CDR2 is LQKENI. V lost 5 bases to trimming and J lost 3 bases; unmatched junction nucleotides: 8. The length of the CDR3 is 15 residues. CDR3 DNA: TGTGCCAGCTCATTCACGGGACAGGCCTACTATGGCTACACCTTC. It encodes CASSFTGQAYYGYTF.